This T cell receptor beta chain comes out of a study of blood T cells in healthy people across ages. This clonotype was detected only a few times. Antigen: not known. CDR1 and CDR2 (germline): SGHTA, FQGNSA. This CDR3 contains 15 residues. Trimming removed 5 bases at V and 4 bases at J, with 17 bases between. It was with a sample-barcoded 5' primer and a J-beta primer mix that a second PCR of roughly 7 to 12 cycles was run. Each cDNA molecule carried a tag from a template-switch adaptor that contained 12 random nucleotides. MiXCR was run by TCRdb on the 5' RACE reads, yielding one entry per CDR3 protein. The sample shows 1,800,000 or so distinct CDR3 sequences, roughly 43% of them seen only once. Overall study findings and caveats: Compared with aged donors, long-lived donors showed fewer expanded clones, suggesting selection. TCR beta diversity per million T cells fell roughly linearly with age. PBMC samples, being unsorted, prevented any conclusive comparison of naive and antigen-experienced cells.

This chain joins TRBV7-2 and TRBJ2-5; TRBD2 might be the D (7 bases). The sequence derives from a human donor in good health. Material for sequencing was blood. The CDR3 is CASSGQRGPSETQYF. Written as DNA, the CDR3 is TGTGCCAGCAGCGGACAGCGGGGCCCTTCAGAGACCCAGTACTTC.